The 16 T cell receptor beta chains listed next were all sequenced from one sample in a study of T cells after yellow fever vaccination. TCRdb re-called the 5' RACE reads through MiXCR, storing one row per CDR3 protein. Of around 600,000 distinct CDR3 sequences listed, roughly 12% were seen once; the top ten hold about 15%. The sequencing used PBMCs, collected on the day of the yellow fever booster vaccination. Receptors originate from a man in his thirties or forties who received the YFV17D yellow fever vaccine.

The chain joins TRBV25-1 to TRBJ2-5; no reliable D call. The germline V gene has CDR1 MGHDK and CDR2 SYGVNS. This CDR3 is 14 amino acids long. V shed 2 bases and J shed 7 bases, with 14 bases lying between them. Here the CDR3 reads CASSEQTLRGTQYF. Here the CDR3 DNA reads TGTGCCAGCAGTGAACAAACCCTAAGAGGGACCCAGTACTTC. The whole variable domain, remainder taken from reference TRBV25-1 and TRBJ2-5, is EADIYQTPRYLVIGTGKKITLECSQTMGHDKMYWYQQDPGMELHLIHYSYGVNSTEKGDLSSESTVSRIRTEHFPLTLESARPSHTSQYLCASSEQTLRGTQYFGPGTRLLVL.

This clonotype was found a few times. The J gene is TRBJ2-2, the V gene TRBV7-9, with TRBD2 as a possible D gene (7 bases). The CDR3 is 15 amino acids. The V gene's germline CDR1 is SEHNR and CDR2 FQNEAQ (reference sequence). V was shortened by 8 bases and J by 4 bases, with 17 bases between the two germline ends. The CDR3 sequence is CASGVGGGFTGELFF. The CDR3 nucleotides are TGTGCCAGCGGAGTAGGGGGAGGGTTCACCGGGGAGCTGTTTTTT.

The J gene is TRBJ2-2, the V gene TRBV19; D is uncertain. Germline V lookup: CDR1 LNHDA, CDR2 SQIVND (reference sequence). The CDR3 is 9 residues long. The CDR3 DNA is TGTGCTAGGACCGGGGAGCTGTTTTTT. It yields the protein CARTGELFF.

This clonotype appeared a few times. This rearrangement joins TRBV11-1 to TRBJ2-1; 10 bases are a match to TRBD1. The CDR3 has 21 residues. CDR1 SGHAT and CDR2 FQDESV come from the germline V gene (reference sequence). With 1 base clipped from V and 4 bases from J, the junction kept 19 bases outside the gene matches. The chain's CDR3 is CASSLEDRDRGKTYGYNEQFF. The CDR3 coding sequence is TGTGCCAGCAGCTTAGAGGACCGGGACAGGGGTAAAACTTATGGGTACAATGAGCAGTTCTTC.

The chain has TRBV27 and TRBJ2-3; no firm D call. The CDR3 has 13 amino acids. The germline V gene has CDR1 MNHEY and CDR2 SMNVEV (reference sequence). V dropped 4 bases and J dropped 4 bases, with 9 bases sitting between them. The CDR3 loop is CASSSRSADTQYF. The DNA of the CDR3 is TGTGCCAGCAGTTCCCGGTCCGCAGATACGCAGTATTTT.

The CDR3 sequence is CASSSSRGTEAFF. CDR3 coding DNA: TGTGCCAGCAGTTCAAGCAGGGGGACTGAAGCTTTCTTT. This rearrangement joins TRBV25-1 to TRBJ1-1; the match to TRBD1 covers 7 bases. Germline V gene lookup returns CDR1 MGHDK and CDR2 SYGVNS. With V trimmed by 5 bases and J by 5 bases, 5 bases remained unmatched. The CDR3 runs 13 residues.

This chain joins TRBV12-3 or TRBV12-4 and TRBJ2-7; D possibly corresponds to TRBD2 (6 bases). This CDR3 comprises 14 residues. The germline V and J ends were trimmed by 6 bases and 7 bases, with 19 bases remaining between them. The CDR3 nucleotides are TGTGCCAGCAGATTCGATAGCGGATCGGGGGAGCAGTACTTC. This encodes CASRFDSGSGEQYF.

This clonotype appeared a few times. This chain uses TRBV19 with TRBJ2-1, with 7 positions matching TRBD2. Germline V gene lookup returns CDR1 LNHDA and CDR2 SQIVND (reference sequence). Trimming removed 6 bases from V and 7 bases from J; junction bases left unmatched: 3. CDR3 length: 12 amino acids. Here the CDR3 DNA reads TGTGCCAGTAGGAAGCGGGATAATGAGCAGTTCTTC. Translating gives CASRKRDNEQFF.

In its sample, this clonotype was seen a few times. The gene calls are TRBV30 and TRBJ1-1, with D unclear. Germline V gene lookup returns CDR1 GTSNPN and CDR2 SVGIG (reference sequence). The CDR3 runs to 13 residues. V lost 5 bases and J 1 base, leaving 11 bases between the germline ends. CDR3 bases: TGTGCCTGGGAGTTATCAGGGAACACTGAAGCTTTCTTT. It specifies CAWELSGNTEAFF.

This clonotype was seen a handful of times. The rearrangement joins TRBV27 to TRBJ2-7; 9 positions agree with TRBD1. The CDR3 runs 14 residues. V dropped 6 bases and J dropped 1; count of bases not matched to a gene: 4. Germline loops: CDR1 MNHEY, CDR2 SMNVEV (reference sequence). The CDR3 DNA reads TGTGCCAGCAGAGGACAGGGGATATCCTACGAGCAGTACTTC. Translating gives CASRGQGISYEQYF.

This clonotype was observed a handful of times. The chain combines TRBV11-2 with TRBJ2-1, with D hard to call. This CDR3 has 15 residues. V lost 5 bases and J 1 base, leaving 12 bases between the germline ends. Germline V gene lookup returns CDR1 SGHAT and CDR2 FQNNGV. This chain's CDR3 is CASSEYARSYNEQFF. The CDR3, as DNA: TGTGCCAGCAGCGAGTATGCAAGGTCCTACAATGAGCAGTTCTTC.

For the CDR3, the DNA is TGCAGTGCTAGGACAGGGAAGGATGGCTACACCTTC. The encoded protein is CSARTGKDGYTF. This rearrangement joins TRBV20-1 to TRBJ1-2; 7 nucleotides match TRBD1. The J segment lost 6 bases and the V segment lost 3 bases, leaving 4 bases of the junction unmatched. CDR1 is DFQATT, CDR2 SNEGSKA, per germline (reference sequence). The CDR3 length is 12 residues.

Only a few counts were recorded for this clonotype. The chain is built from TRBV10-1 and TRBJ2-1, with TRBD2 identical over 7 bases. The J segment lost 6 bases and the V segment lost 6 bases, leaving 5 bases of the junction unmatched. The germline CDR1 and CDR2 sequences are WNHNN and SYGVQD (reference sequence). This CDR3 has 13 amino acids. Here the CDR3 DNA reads TGCGCCAGCAGGGCGTCGGGAGGCAATGAGCAGTTCTTC. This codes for CASRASGGNEQFF.

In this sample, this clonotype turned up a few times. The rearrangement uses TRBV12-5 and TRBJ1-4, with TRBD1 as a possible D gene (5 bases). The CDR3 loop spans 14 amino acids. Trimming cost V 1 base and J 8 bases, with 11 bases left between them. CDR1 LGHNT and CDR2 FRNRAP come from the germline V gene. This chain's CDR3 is CASGLGQGWEKLFF. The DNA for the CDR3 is TGTGCTAGTGGTTTGGGTCAGGGCTGGGAAAAACTGTTTTTT.

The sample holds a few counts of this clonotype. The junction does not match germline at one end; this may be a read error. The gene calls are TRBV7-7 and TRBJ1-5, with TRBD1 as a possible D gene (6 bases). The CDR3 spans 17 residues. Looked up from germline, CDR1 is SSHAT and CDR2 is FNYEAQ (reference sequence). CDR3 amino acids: CASSLKGNRDSNQPQHF. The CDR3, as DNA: TGTGCTAGCAGCTTAAAGGGGAACAGGGATAGCAATCAGCCCCAGCATTTT.

This chain's CDR3 is CASSQLNQETQYF. CDR3 nucleotide sequence: TGTGCCAGCAGCCAGCTTAATCAGGAGACCCAGTACTTC. V is TRBV3-1 and J is TRBJ2-5; D remains unclear. V shed 3 bases and J shed 5 bases, with 10 bases lying between them. This CDR3 spans 13 amino acids. From germline, CDR1 is LGHDT and CDR2 YNNKEL (reference sequence).